The 17 T cell receptor beta chains listed next were all sequenced from one sample in a study of graft-versus-host responses after intestinal transplantation. These TCRs' antigens remain unknown. TCRdb's table, derived via immunoSEQ multiplex PCR, lists solely in-frame clones and lacks some. Among over 85,000 clones listed, roughly 93% were seen once. The sequencing here drew on unstimulated CD8+ T cells sorted from spleen or lymph node cells, taken before intestinal transplant. These TCRs come from a human donor who received an intestinal transplant.

This chain links TRBV7-2 with TRBJ2-7; no definite D call. CDR3 length: 13 residues. Trimming left V 4 bases short and J 2 bases short, with 9 bases between. Germline CDR1 reads SGHTA; CDR2 reads FQGNSA. This CDR3 is CASSSDGTYEQYF. CDR3 DNA: TGTGCCAGCAGCTCGGACGGAACCTACGAGCAGTACTTC.

The rearrangement uses TRBV5-6 and TRBJ2-7; unclear D gene. The ends were cut back, 4 bases at V and 1 base at J, with 9 bases in the middle. The germline gives CDR1 SGHDT, CDR2 YYEEEE. This CDR3 has 13 amino acids. The chain's CDR3 is CASSPVGSYEQYF. CDR3 in DNA: TGTGCCAGCAGCCCCGTGGGATCCTACGAGCAGTACTTC.

The gene calls are TRBV30 and TRBJ2-1; perhaps TRBD2 as D (5 bases). Germline V gene lookup returns CDR1 GTSNPN and CDR2 SVGIG (reference sequence). This CDR3 is built from 16 residues. Trimming cost V 3 bases and J 2 bases, with 17 bases left between them. The CDR3 DNA reads as TGTGCCTGGAGCGGCGAGGGAGCTTTGCCCTACAATGAGCAGTTCTTC. It codes for CAWSGEGALPYNEQFF.

The CDR3: CASSIALAGQGASHEQYF. CDR3 nucleotides: TGTGCCAGTAGTATAGCGTTAGCGGGACAGGGGGCTTCCCACGAGCAGTACTTC. J is TRBJ2-7 and V is TRBV19; TRBD1 matches 12 bases. CDR3 length: 18 residues. CDR1 is LNHDA, CDR2 SQIVND, per germline (reference sequence). V gave up 1 base and J gave up 5 bases; unmatched junction bases: 12.

The chain uses TRBV6-1 and TRBJ2-6, with D perhaps given as TRBD1 or TRBD2 (5 bases each). V was clipped by 11 bases and J by 4 bases, with 9 bases between them. The V gene's germline CDR1 is MNHNS and CDR2 SASEGT. This CDR3 is built from 12 residues. Written as DNA, the CDR3 is TGTGCCGGGACGATGGGGGCCAACGTCCTGACTTTC. Translation: CAGTMGANVLTF.

The V and J genes are TRBV7-9 and TRBJ2-1; TRBD1 might be the D (5 bases). V lost 3 bases, J lost 3 bases, and 12 bases lay in between. In germline, CDR1 is SEHNR, CDR2 FQNEAQ (reference sequence). The CDR3 consists of 15 residues. The CDR3, as DNA: TGTGCCAGCAGCTTGGGGCCTTCTCTCTACAATGAGCAGTTCTTC. Its protein product is CASSLGPSLYNEQFF. Variable domain in full (rest from reference TRBV7-9 and TRBJ2-1): DTGVSQNPRHKITKRGQNVTFRCDPISEHNRLYWYRQTLGQGPEFLTYFQNEAQLEKSRLLSDRFSAERPKGSFSTLEIQRTEQGDSAMYLCASSLGPSLYNEQFFGPGTRLTVL.

The rearrangement joins TRBV6-5 to TRBJ2-1, with a possible D match to TRBD2 (5 bases). Trimming cost V 6 bases and J 2 bases, with 11 bases left between them. The CDR3 covers 14 residues. Germline values: CDR1 MNHEY, CDR2 SVGAGI. CDR3 sequence reads: CASSPPGTYNEQFF. The CDR3, as DNA: TGTGCCAGCAGCCCTCCCGGGACCTACAATGAGCAGTTCTTC.

The chain recombines TRBV9 with TRBJ2-1; 7 nucleotides line up with TRBD1. There are 14 residues in the CDR3. Trimming at V came to 3 bases and at J to 0 bases, leaving 0 bases not matched to a gene. Germline assignment: CDR1 SGDLS and CDR2 YYNGEE. The CDR3: CASSGTGSYNEQFF. The CDR3 region has the DNA TGTGCCAGCAGCGGGACAGGCTCCTACAATGAGCAGTTCTTC.

The rearrangement joins TRBV5-1 to TRBJ1-2; D gene ambiguous. V lost 3 bases to trimming and J lost 8 bases, with 8 bases between them. The CDR3 length is 11 residues. CDR1 is SGHRS, CDR2 YFSETQ, per germline. Here the CDR3 reads CASSSEAGYTF. The CDR3 coding sequence is TGCGCCAGCAGCTCCGAGGCCGGCTACACCTTC.

The J gene is TRBJ1-1, the V gene TRBV19, with no clear D. Germline CDR1 reads LNHDA; CDR2 reads SQIVND (reference sequence). The CDR3 has 14 amino acids. Trimming removed 6 bases from V and 1 base from J, with 12 bases in between. In nucleotides, the CDR3 is TGTGCCAGTAGCTCTTCGGTCTGGAACACTGAAGCTTTCTTT. Its translation: CASSSSVWNTEAFF. Full variable domain (outside the CDR3, taken from reference TRBV19 and TRBJ1-1): DGGITQSPKYLFRKEGQNVTLSCEQNLNHDAMYWYRQDPGQGLRLIYYSQIVNDFQKGDIAEGYSVSREKKESFPLTVTSAQKNPTAFYLCASSSSVWNTEAFFGQGTRLTVV.

The chain has TRBV15 and TRBJ1-4, with D perhaps matching TRBD1 (5 bases). CDR3 length: 20 amino acids. Per germline, CDR1 LNHNV and CDR2 YYDKDF (reference sequence). V lost 0 bases and J 10 bases, leaving 30 bases between the germline ends. The CDR3, as DNA: TGTGCCACCAGCAGAGAAGGACAAGGCGACTTACTTCTCCGGTGGGGAAAACTGTTTTTT. Protein product: CATSREGQGDLLLRWGKLFF.

The CDR3 nucleotides are TGTGCCAGCAGCCAAGGGACAGACTCCTACGAGCAGTACTTC. Translation: CASSQGTDSYEQYF. V usage is TRBV9 and J usage is TRBJ2-7; 7 nucleotides align to TRBD1. This CDR3 has 14 amino acids. Germline V gene data show CDR1 as SGDLS and CDR2 as YYNGEE. Germline trimming cut 4 bases from V and 0 bases from J; bases unmatched to any gene: 4.

DNA of the CDR3: TGTGCCAGCAGTGAATCTCGGGTCCTCAATCAGCCCCAGCATTTT. Protein: CASSESRVLNQPQHF. The chain employs TRBV6-1 and TRBJ1-5; unclear D gene. The germline CDR1 and CDR2 sequences are MNHNS and SASEGT. Trimming took 2 bases from V and 3 from J, leaving 11 bases between them. This CDR3 spans 15 amino acids.

This rearrangement joins TRBV29-1 to TRBJ2-1; 7 nucleotides agree with TRBD2. CDR1 SQVTM and CDR2 ANQGSEA come from the germline V gene. J was trimmed by 1 base and V by 4 bases; bases with no gene match: 7. CDR3 length equals 15 residues. This CDR3 is CSVGGAGTSYNEQFF. The DNA of the CDR3 is TGCAGCGTTGGTGGAGCGGGGACGTCCTACAATGAGCAGTTCTTC.

This chain connects TRBV7-9 to TRBJ1-2, with D perhaps TRBD1 (5 bases). The CDR3 totals 13 residues. Trimming took off 3 bases at V and 2 bases at J, with 7 bases between the two ends. The germline gives CDR1 SEHNR, CDR2 FQNEAQ (reference sequence). CDR3 in DNA: TGTGCCAGCAGCTTTGGGGCAAACTATGGCTACACCTTC. This translates into CASSFGANYGYTF.

The chain is built from TRBV19 and TRBJ2-1, with TRBD2 matching over 13 bases. CDR1 LNHDA and CDR2 SQIVND come from the germline V gene (reference sequence). CDR3 length: 12 residues. The V gene end was trimmed by 11 bases and the J gene end by 9 bases; junction bases not matched to a gene: 4. The CDR3 region is CAGTSGKGEQFF. CDR3 DNA sequence: TGTGCCGGGACTAGCGGGAAGGGTGAGCAGTTCTTC.

The chain joins TRBV7-2 to TRBJ2-7; 9 bases line up with TRBD2. Germline CDR1 reads SGHTA; CDR2 reads FQGNSA. The CDR3 runs 15 residues. V shed 5 bases, J shed 2 bases, and the junction held 7 bases outside the gene matches. The DNA for the CDR3 is TGTGCCAGCAGCCCTTGGGTAGCGGGAGCCTACGAGCAGTACTTC. Translation gives CASSPWVAGAYEQYF.